The next 27 T cell receptor beta chains were all read from a single sample in a study of cytomegalovirus exposure and HLA in healthy donors. Here immunoSEQ multiplex PCR was the method, and the copy in TCRdb shows in-frame clones only, minus some. The sample includes 150,000 to 200,000 clones, 70% to 90% of them seen just once. The sequenced sample was PBMCs. Source of these receptors: a man aged 30-40 years in good health and CMV-seropositive.

The chain couples TRBV11-2 to TRBJ2-1, with D maybe TRBD2 (7 bases). V lost 5 bases and J 6 bases, leaving 11 bases between the germline ends. Germline values: CDR1 SGHAT, CDR2 FQNNGV. This CDR3 region has 13 residues. In DNA, the CDR3 is TGTGCCAGCAGCGAGGGGGGGAGCAATGAGCAGTTCTTC. Translated, it gives CASSEGGSNEQFF.

V and J are TRBV5-6 and TRBJ1-1, with 11 bases matching TRBD1. Germline lookup yields CDR1 SGHDT and CDR2 YYEEEE. The CDR3 loop spans 18 amino acids. After removal of 3 bases from V and 3 bases from J, the junction contained 13 bases not matched to a gene. CDR3 amino acids: CASSSKVGTGGFDTEAFF. Written as DNA, the CDR3 is TGTGCCAGCAGCTCCAAGGTCGGGACAGGGGGTTTTGACACTGAAGCTTTCTTT.

V is TRBV9 and J is TRBJ2-7; D is perhaps TRBD2 (6 bases). Germline V gene sequence: CDR1 SGDLS, CDR2 YYNGEE. The CDR3 extends over 15 amino acids. Trimming took 0 bases from V and 1 from J, leaving 11 bases between them. As DNA, the CDR3 is TGTGCCAGCAGCGTAGGCGGGACCGGGTCCTACGAGCAGTACTTC. This codes for CASSVGGTGSYEQYF.

The chain is built from TRBV9 and TRBJ1-6; the match to TRBD1 covers 7 bases. The CDR3 totals 16 residues. Germline V CDR1 and CDR2: SGDLS, YYNGEE. V trimming: 3 bases; J trimming: 6 bases; junction bases outside the gene matches: 9. The CDR3 DNA sequence: TGTGCCAGCAGCGGGCTGAGTACAGGGGCTAATTCACCCCTCCACTTT. Translation gives CASSGLSTGANSPLHF.

The CDR3 bases are TGTGCCAGCAGATCCAGAGCGGCCTCCTACGAGCAGTACTTC. Protein sequence: CASRSRAASYEQYF. The chain has TRBV7-8 and TRBJ2-7, with D possibly being TRBD2 (5 bases). V gave up 6 bases and J gave up 0 bases, with 12 bases separating them. The CDR3 contains 14 residues. The germline V gene encodes CDR1 SGHVS and CDR2 FQNEAQ.

The chain uses TRBV9 and TRBJ2-5; D is perhaps TRBD2 (6 bases). Germline-derived CDR1 and CDR2 are SGDLS and YYNGEE. Deletions cut 0 bases from V and 8 bases from J, with 20 bases between. The CDR3 runs to 16 residues. The CDR3 bases are TGTGCCAGCAGCGTAGGGGGAGGAACGGTCACCCAAACCCAGTACTTC. Its protein is CASSVGGGTVTQTQYF.

This clone was found a few times. The rearrangement joins TRBV19 to TRBJ1-2; no clear D. The CDR3 consists of 15 residues. Trimming removed 2 bases from V and 3 bases from J, with 13 bases in between. Looked up from germline, CDR1 is LNHDA and CDR2 is SQIVND (reference sequence). Written as DNA, the CDR3 is TGTGCCAGTAGTATACCACAGAACCCCTACTATGGCTACACCTTC. It specifies CASSIPQNPYYGYTF.

The genes are TRBV30 and TRBJ1-2; 8 bases match TRBD1. V was clipped by 5 bases and J by 7 bases; unmatched bases: 3. Germline CDR1 GTSNPN, CDR2 SVGIG (reference sequence). This CDR3 is built from 11 residues. CDR3 sequence reads: CAWQGAPGYTF. The CDR3, as DNA: TGTGCCTGGCAGGGGGCACCTGGCTACACCTTC. Looking up the rest from reference TRBV30 and TRBJ1-2 gives the full variable domain: SQTIHQWPATLVQPVGSPLSLECTVEGTSNPNLYWYRQAAGRGLQLLFYSVGIGQISSEVPQNLSASRPQDRQFILSSKKLLLSDSGFYLCAWQGAPGYTFGSGTRLTVV.

The CDR3 is CASSYYPEGQRYGYTF. CDR3 DNA: TGCGCCAGCAGTTATTACCCGGAGGGACAGCGCTATGGCTACACCTTC. The chain uses TRBV5-1 and TRBJ1-2; 7 nucleotides line up with TRBD1. Looked up from germline, CDR1 is SGHRS and CDR2 is YFSETQ. The CDR3 has 16 amino acids. V gave up 5 bases and J gave up 4 bases; unmatched junction bases: 14.

The V gene is TRBV6-5, the J gene TRBJ2-2, with D possibly matching TRBD1 (6 bases). Germline CDR1 and CDR2: MNHEY and SVGAGI. The CDR3 is 15 residues long. Trimming pared 6 bases from V and 6 bases from J, leaving 17 bases between. CDR3 sequence (DNA): TGTGCCAGCAGCTGGGGACACGCAAGATCCGGGGAGCTGTTTTTT. This sequence encodes CASSWGHARSGELFF.

The V gene is TRBV4-1, the J gene TRBJ2-3; D may be TRBD2 (5 bases). Germline V gene sequence: CDR1 MGHRA, CDR2 YSYEKL. The V end was cut by 4 bases, the J end by 2 bases, with 13 bases between. This CDR3 is built from 15 residues. This chain's CDR3 is CASSLEGRTTDTQYF. CDR3 bases: TGCGCCAGCAGCCTCGAGGGTCGGACCACAGATACGCAGTATTTT.

This sequence joins TRBV5-4 and TRBJ1-2; D perhaps matches TRBD1 (5 bases). Trimming removed 5 bases from V and 3 bases from J, with 14 bases in between. Per the germline V gene, CDR1 is SGHNT and CDR2 is YYREEE (reference sequence). The CDR3 totals 14 residues. The CDR3 DNA sequence: TGTGCCAGCAGGCACCAGGGCAGTGACTATGGCTACACCTTC. Translation: CASRHQGSDYGYTF.

The J gene is TRBJ2-7, the V gene TRBV7-8, with D perhaps matching TRBD1 (6 bases). The V and J ends lost 0 bases and 6 bases respectively, with 9 bases between them. Germline V CDR1 and CDR2: SGHVS, FQNEAQ. The CDR3 sequence is 13 residues long. The CDR3 DNA reads as TGTGCCAGCAGCTTAGCCAGGGGTGGCGAGCAGTACTTC. Amino acids: CASSLARGGEQYF.

This clone turned up a few times. The chain recombines TRBV19 with TRBJ1-2; D perhaps matches TRBD1 (6 bases). Germline CDR1 LNHDA, CDR2 SQIVND (reference sequence). V gave up 6 bases and J gave up 0 bases, with 17 bases separating them. The CDR3 contains 16 residues. CDR3 protein: CASRVRNRAANYGYTF. As DNA, the CDR3 is TGTGCCAGTAGGGTAAGGAACAGGGCCGCTAACTATGGCTACACCTTC.

V gene TRBV4-2 combines with J gene TRBJ1-2; 12 bases match TRBD1. This CDR3 comprises 16 residues. The V gene's germline CDR1 is LGHNA and CDR2 YNFKEQ. Germline trimming cut 4 bases from V and 6 bases from J; bases unmatched to any gene: 9. CDR3 bases: TGTGCCAGCAGCCTAGAATTGGGACAGGGGGCGCATGGCTACACCTTC. This gives the protein CASSLELGQGAHGYTF.

V and J are TRBV6-5 and TRBJ1-2, with 7 bases matching TRBD1. The V gene's germline CDR1 is MNHEY and CDR2 SVGAGI. This CDR3 spans 13 amino acids. Trimming cost V 3 bases and J 8 bases; bases outside gene matches: 6. The CDR3 sequence is CASSYEGAVGYTF. As DNA, the CDR3 is TGTGCCAGCAGTTATGAGGGGGCTGTGGGCTACACCTTC.

Comments on this clone: Since the CDR3 does not end with the conserved phenylalanine or tryptophan, this likely comes from a read error. The DNA is omitted, as the CDR3 cannot be located on it reliably, and the CDR3 follows TCRdb's listing. This sequence joins TRBV2 and TRBJ2-2; TRBD2 is taken as the D call from the table, unchecked against the DNA. With termini counted, the CDR3 has 12 amino acids. The V gene's germline CDR1 is SNHLY and CDR2 FYNNEI. The CDR3 here is CASSDIVRLAGV.

This chain uses TRBV7-8 with TRBJ1-4; 10 bases fit TRBD1. CDR3 length equals 15 residues. V shed 5 bases and J 8 bases; nucleotides not matched to a gene: 8. Germline V gene sequence: CDR1 SGHVS, CDR2 FQNEAQ. In nucleotides, the CDR3 is TGTGCCAGCAGCAGCCCGGGACAGGGGAGGGAAAAACTGTTTTTT. Amino acids: CASSSPGQGREKLFF.

The chain is built from TRBV10-3 and TRBJ2-1; D is possibly TRBD2 (5 bases). V lost 4 bases, J lost 8 bases, and 15 bases lay in between. This CDR3 has 14 amino acids. Per germline, CDR1 ENHRY and CDR2 SYGVKD. The CDR3, as DNA: TGTGCCATCAGTGGAGGGCCCTCTTCAGATGAGCAGTTCTTC. As protein: CAISGGPSSDEQFF.

J is TRBJ1-1 and V is TRBV19; 8 bases match TRBD1. V trimming: 6 bases; J trimming: 2 bases; junction bases outside the gene matches: 2. Looked up from germline, CDR1 is LNHDA and CDR2 is SQIVND (reference sequence). CDR3 length: 13 amino acids. DNA of the CDR3: TGTGCCAGTAGGGACAGGGTTAACACTGAAGCTTTCTTT. This encodes CASRDRVNTEAFF.

The V gene is TRBV9, the J gene TRBJ1-5; D perhaps matches TRBD1 (6 bases). The CDR3 runs to 15 residues. Germline V gene lookup returns CDR1 SGDLS and CDR2 YYNGEE. V was clipped by 0 bases and J by 5 bases, with 12 bases between them. The CDR3 here is CASSVGGGADQPQHF. The CDR3 nucleotides are TGTGCCAGCAGCGTAGGAGGGGGGGCGGATCAGCCCCAGCATTTT. The full variable domain, completed using reference TRBV9 and TRBJ1-5, is DSGVTQTPKHLITATGQRVTLRCSPRSGDLSVYWYQQSLDQGLQFLIQYYNGEERAKGNILERFSAQQFPDLHSELNLSSLELGDSALYFCASSVGGGADQPQHFGDGTRLSIL.

The V and J genes are TRBV5-1 and TRBJ2-1; 8 bases line up with TRBD2. The CDR3 has 16 amino acids. J was trimmed by 5 bases and V by 4 bases; bases with no gene match: 11. CDR1 and CDR2 from the germline V gene are SGHRS and YFSETQ. CDR3 coding DNA: TGCGCCAGCAGCCCCTCGGGGGGGCCGGGGGACAATGAGCAGTTCTTC. Translation gives CASSPSGGPGDNEQFF.

The chain joins TRBV19 to TRBJ1-5, with 9 bases identical to TRBD1. The CDR3 is made up of 15 amino acids. The germline gives CDR1 LNHDA, CDR2 SQIVND (reference sequence). V gave up 6 bases and J gave up 7 bases; unmatched junction bases: 10. In DNA, the CDR3 is TGTGCCAGTAGGGATACAGGGGGCGCGAACCAGCCCCAGCATTTT. Protein product: CASRDTGGANQPQHF.

V and J are TRBV7-2 and TRBJ2-1; 8 bases map to TRBD2. The CDR3 has 16 residues. The V gene's germline CDR1 is SGHTA and CDR2 FQGNSA. J gave up 10 bases and V 2 bases, and 13 bases lay outside the gene matches. The CDR3 protein is CASSLNSGADRGEQFF. The DNA for the CDR3 is TGTGCCAGCAGCTTAAATAGCGGGGCCGATAGAGGAGAGCAGTTCTTC.

The chain is built from TRBV7-2 and TRBJ2-3, with D maybe TRBD1 (5 bases). V was cut by 1 base and J by 1 base, with 9 bases left in between. Germline V gene lookup returns CDR1 SGHTA and CDR2 FQGNSA. There are 15 residues in the CDR3. The CDR3 coding sequence is TGTGCCAGCAGCTTAGGGGGCCAAGGCACAGATACGCAGTATTTT. It encodes CASSLGGQGTDTQYF.

This clone was detected once. The chain uses TRBV4-1 and TRBJ1-1; TRBD1 aligns across 11 bases. The CDR3 is made up of 15 amino acids. V gave up 3 bases and J gave up 5 bases; unmatched junction bases: 5. Germline V gives CDR1 MGHRA, CDR2 YSYEKL. The CDR3 nucleotides are TGCGCCAGCAGCCATTCCGGGACAGGGGGTACTGAAGCTTTCTTT. Amino acid sequence: CASSHSGTGGTEAFF.

This chain joins TRBV6-1 and TRBJ2-3; 8 positions agree with TRBD1. The CDR3 totals 13 residues. Germline lookup yields CDR1 MNHNS and CDR2 SASEGT. The CDR3 loop reads CATIQGDADTQYF. The CDR3, as DNA: TGTGCTACTATACAGGGGGACGCAGATACGCAGTATTTT.